These 21 T cell receptor beta chains were sequenced from one sample in a study of T cell responses to AZD1222 COVID-19 vaccine. The method was immunoSEQ multiplex PCR; TCRdb's version includes in-frame clones alone and lacks a portion of them. This table holds about 140,000 clones, 85% to 95% found once. The specimen was peripheral blood, collected on day 0 of AZD1222 vaccination. Receptors were obtained from an adult in good health.

The chain couples TRBV3-1 (or the pseudogene TRBV3-2) to TRBJ2-2; D is perhaps TRBD2 (6 bases). The ends were cut back, 1 base at V and 8 bases at J, with 11 bases in the middle. Germline lookup yields CDR1 LGHDT and CDR2 YNNKEL (reference sequence). The CDR3 has 14 residues. The CDR3 DNA follows: TGTGCCAGCAGCCAAGCGCGGGATTGGGGGGAGCTGTTTTTT. It yields the protein CASSQARDWGELFF.

The J gene is TRBJ1-2, the V gene TRBV19; 8 positions agree with TRBD1. From germline, CDR1 is LNHDA and CDR2 SQIVND (reference sequence). CDR3 length: 13 residues. V shed 5 bases and J 3 bases; nucleotides not matched to a gene: 2. This chain's CDR3 is CASSLDRDYGYTF. The CDR3 nucleotides are TGTGCCAGTAGTTTGGACAGGGACTATGGCTACACCTTC.

This chain connects TRBV28 to TRBJ1-5, with D uncertain. This CDR3 has 16 amino acids. Germline-derived CDR1 and CDR2 are MDHEN and SYDVKM. Trimming left V 5 bases short and J 2 bases short, with 16 bases between. CDR3 residues: CASSNIQAGGNQPQHF. CDR3 nucleotide sequence: TGTGCCAGCAGTAATATCCAGGCTGGGGGCAATCAGCCCCAGCATTTT.

This sequence joins TRBV28 and TRBJ1-1; no firm D call. Germline V gene sequence: CDR1 MDHEN, CDR2 SYDVKM. The V gene lost 6 bases and the J gene lost 0 bases, with 2 bases spanning the gap. This CDR3 has 11 residues. The CDR3 nucleotides are TGTGCCAGCAGGCTGAACACTGAAGCTTTCTTT. Its translation: CASRLNTEAFF. The full variable domain, in which reference TRBV28 and TRBJ1-1 provide the parts outside the CDR3, is DVKVTQSSRYLVKRTGEKVFLECVQDMDHENMFWYRQDPGLGLRLIYFSYDVKMKEKGDIPEGYSVSREKKERFSLILESASTNQTSMYLCASRLNTEAFFGQGTRLTVV.

The chain combines TRBV21-1 with TRBJ2-3; the table's TRBD2 call for D was not verified on the DNA. TRBV21-1 is annotated as a pseudogene. This CDR3 is 19 amino acids long. The CDR3, as DNA: TGTGCCAGCAGCAAAGATGAGGCTAGCGGGGGGATCGGCACAGATACGCAGTATTTT. Protein: CASSKDEASGGIGTDTQYF.

This clone appeared a few times. The V call is TRBV19, the J call TRBJ2-3; 7 nucleotides line up with TRBD2. The germline V gene has CDR1 LNHDA and CDR2 SQIVND (reference sequence). Unmatched junction bases numbered 2, after V lost 6 bases and J lost 2 bases. There are 13 residues in the CDR3. The CDR3 sequence is CASRGGNTDTQYF. In DNA form, the CDR3 reads TGTGCCAGTAGGGGGGGGAACACAGATACGCAGTATTTT.

The chain joins TRBV20-1 to TRBJ2-1; perhaps TRBD2 as D (6 bases). Trimming pared 3 bases from V and 1 base from J, leaving 13 bases between. The CDR3 covers 15 residues. Germline CDR1 is DFQATT and CDR2 is SNEGSKA (reference sequence). This CDR3 is CSASSGAGSYNEQFF. CDR3 DNA: TGCAGTGCTAGTTCGGGAGCTGGTTCCTACAATGAGCAGTTCTTC.

This chain connects TRBV14 to TRBJ1-2; 8 nucleotides line up with TRBD1. The V segment lost 4 bases and the J segment 4 bases; nucleotides outside the gene matches: 11. The CDR3 is made up of 16 amino acids. Per germline, CDR1 SGHDN and CDR2 FVKESK. As DNA, the CDR3 is TGTGCCAGCAGCCTGGGGACAGGTGGTTGGGGCTATGGCTACACCTTC. This codes for CASSLGTGGWGYGYTF.

This chain joins TRBV28 and TRBJ1-2, with 7 bases that match TRBD1. In germline, CDR1 is MDHEN, CDR2 SYDVKM. Trimming removed 6 bases from V and 8 bases from J; junction bases left unmatched: 6. This CDR3 has 12 residues. This CDR3 reads CASRASGQGYTF. CDR3 nucleotide sequence: TGTGCCAGCAGAGCTTCGGGACAGGGCTACACCTTC.

The chain employs TRBV7-2 and TRBJ2-7; TRBD2 matches 7 bases. With 1 base clipped from V and 5 bases from J, the junction kept 8 bases outside the gene matches. The CDR3 is 15 residues long. Per germline, CDR1 SGHTA and CDR2 FQGNSA. CDR3 in DNA: TGTGCCAGCAGCTTAGACTTATGGGACTATGACGAGCAGTACTTC. Translating gives CASSLDLWDYDEQYF.

This clone is a singleton in its sample. The chain links TRBV2 to TRBJ1-4; D is unclear. Per the germline V gene, CDR1 is SNHLY and CDR2 is FYNNEI. The CDR3 has 15 residues. The ends were cut back, 3 bases at V and 8 bases at J, with 16 bases in the middle. CDR3 region: CASSETPSVEEKLFF. Written as DNA, the CDR3 is TGTGCCAGCAGTGAGACGCCTTCTGTTGAGGAAAAACTGTTTTTT.

This clone has more than one count but fewer than ten. This chain uses TRBV19 with TRBJ2-1; D is unclear. V lost 3 bases and J lost 0, with 6 bases in between. Germline V lookup: CDR1 LNHDA, CDR2 SQIVND (reference sequence). The CDR3 runs to 14 residues. CDR3 loop: CASSMESSYNEQFF. In DNA, the CDR3 is TGTGCCAGTAGTATGGAGAGCTCCTACAATGAGCAGTTCTTC.

The chain links TRBV4-3 to TRBJ2-7, with D perhaps matching TRBD2 (6 bases). The CDR3 has 15 amino acids. Trimming left V 1 base short and J 3 bases short, with 13 bases between. Germline lookup yields CDR1 LGHNA and CDR2 YSLEER. CDR3 nucleotides: TGCGCCAGCAGCCAAGGTAGCGGAGAAGTCTACGAGCAGTACTTC. This translates into CASSQGSGEVYEQYF.

The V gene is TRBV19, the J gene TRBJ1-3; D remains ambiguous. Trimming took off 7 bases at V and 1 base at J, with 8 bases between the two ends. The CDR3 contains 13 residues. Per the germline V gene, CDR1 is LNHDA and CDR2 is SQIVND (reference sequence). CDR3 sequence: CASIRESGNTIYF. The CDR3 DNA reads as TGTGCCAGTATCAGAGAATCTGGAAACACCATATATTTT.

The chain joins TRBV7-8 to TRBJ1-2; D uncertain. CDR3 length equals 17 residues. The V and J ends lost 5 bases and 0 bases respectively, with 19 bases between them. Germline CDR1 is SGHVS and CDR2 is FQNEAQ. The chain's CDR3 is CASSQSGQPHSNYGYTF. CDR3 nucleotides: TGTGCCAGCAGCCAAAGTGGGCAGCCACATTCTAACTATGGCTACACCTTC.

The chain recombines TRBV7-3 with TRBJ1-2; weak D call: TRBD1 (6 bases). Per germline, CDR1 SGHTA and CDR2 FQGTGA. The CDR3 has 15 residues. Trimming took 0 bases from V and 8 from J, leaving 16 bases between them. The CDR3 nucleotides read TGTGCCAGCAGCTTAACCCGGGACAACAGCGGCGGCTACACCTTC. It yields the protein CASSLTRDNSGGYTF.

The chain combines TRBV7-9 with TRBJ2-3, with TRBD2 matching 7 bases. Losses at the gene ends were 5 bases for V and 5 bases for J; bases not matched to a gene: 4. CDR1 SEHNR and CDR2 FQNEAQ come from the germline V gene (reference sequence). This CDR3 contains 13 residues. The CDR3 nucleotides read TGTGCCAGCAGCCGGGGGAGGGGAGATACGCAGTATTTT. Translation: CASSRGRGDTQYF. The variable domain in full, completed from reference TRBV7-9 and TRBJ2-3, reads DTGVSQNPRHKITKRGQNVTFRCDPISEHNRLYWYRQTLGQGPEFLTYFQNEAQLEKSRLLSDRFSAERPKGSFSTLEIQRTEQGDSAMYLCASSRGRGDTQYFGPGTRLTVL.

J is TRBJ2-6 and V is TRBV5-6, with a possible D match to TRBD2 (6 bases). Trimming shortened V by 4 bases and J by 0 bases, and 14 bases separated the two germline ends. CDR3 length: 17 residues. Germline CDR1 is SGHDT and CDR2 is YYEEEE. CDR3: CASSPPDGSSGANVLTF. The CDR3 coding sequence is TGTGCCAGCAGCCCTCCAGACGGGAGCTCTGGGGCCAACGTCCTGACTTTC. Based on the CDR3 plus reference TRBV5-6 and TRBJ2-6, the full variable domain is DAGVTQSPTHLIKTRGQQVTLRCSPKSGHDTVSWYQQALGQGPQFIFQYYEEEERQRGNFPDRFSGHQFPNYSSELNVNALLLGDSALYLCASSPPDGSSGANVLTFGAGSRLTVL.

The V call is TRBV29-1, the J call TRBJ2-1, with TRBD2 matching 9 bases. Per the germline V gene, CDR1 is SQVTM and CDR2 is ANQGSEA. This CDR3 comprises 17 residues. Trimming removed 1 base from V and 7 bases from J; junction bases left unmatched: 14. The CDR3 reads CSVEGRPGREGKNEQFF. For the CDR3, the DNA is TGCAGCGTTGAAGGCCGTCCAGGGCGGGAGGGCAAAAATGAGCAGTTCTTC.

The CDR3 protein is CASSQDQSGYNSPLHF. The CDR3 bases are TGTGCCAGCAGCCAAGACCAGAGCGGCTATAATTCACCCCTCCACTTT. V and J are TRBV4-2 and TRBJ1-6; no clear D. The CDR3 has 16 residues. The germline CDR1 and CDR2 sequences are LGHNA and YNFKEQ. V lost 0 bases and J 3 bases, leaving 9 bases between the germline ends.

V usage is TRBV9 and J usage is TRBJ1-4; TRBD1 aligns across 9 bases. Germline values: CDR1 SGDLS, CDR2 YYNGEE. This CDR3 is built from 15 residues. The ends lost 3 bases at V and 5 bases at J; junction bases unmatched: 5. The CDR3 is CASSDPGTGNEKLFF. The CDR3 DNA reads as TGTGCCAGCAGCGACCCCGGGACAGGGAATGAAAAACTGTTTTTT.